A selection of T cell receptor beta chains follows, all from one sample in a study of shared T cell receptors in the human thymus. This table comes from immunoSEQ multiplex PCR, and its TCRdb copy is limited to in-frame clones, with some not included. The repertoire holds 700,000 or so clones, approximately 85% seen once, with 0.008% to 0.011% in the top ten. These records were also assigned to another study, of human thymus T cells.

Sequenced input: thymocytes. The source of these receptors is a girl under three years old with a congenital heart defect. Both conserved end residues are part of each CDR3. A D gene is named only where the DNA matches it firmly. Clone sizes are given selectively: once, few, many, or a class where the clone is expanded.

J gene,clone size,D gene,V gene,CDR3 protein,CDR3 DNA
TRBJ1-3,-,-,TRBV4-3,CASSQGRFAGNTIYF,TGCGCCAGCAGCCAAGGCAGGTTTGCTGGAAACACCATATATTTT
TRBJ2-3,-,-,TRBV19,CASSILPGPSTDTQYF,TGTGCCAGTAGTATCCTCCCAGGGCCCAGCACAGATACGCAGTATTTT
TRBJ1-2,-,TRBD1,TRBV2,CASKDRGGGYTF,TGTGCCAGCAAGGACAGGGGAGGGGGCTACACCTTC
TRBJ2-7,-,TRBD1,TRBV27,CASSSRQGSPYEQYF,TGTGCCAGCAGTTCACGACAGGGTAGCCCCTACGAGCAGTACTTC
TRBJ1-1,-,TRBD1,TRBV5-6,CASSLGTAREAFF,TGTGCCAGCAGTTTGGGGACAGCACGTGAAGCTTTCTTT
TRBJ2-2,-,TRBD2,TRBV9,CASSVGGGGEMNTGELFF,TGTGCCAGCAGCGTAGGGGGCGGGGGGGAGATGAACACCGGGGAGCTGTTTTTT
TRBJ1-1,-,-,TRBV6-6,CASSCPENTEAFF,TGTGCCAGCAGTTGTCCAGAGAACACTGAAGCTTTCTTT
TRBJ2-7,-,-,TRBV6-5,CASSPRQPYEQYF,TGTGCCAGCAGTCCCCGACAGCCCTACGAGCAGTACTTC
TRBJ1-1,once,-,TRBV29-1,CSVEGGTEAFF,TGCAGCGTTGAGGGGGGAACTGAAGCTTTCTTT
TRBJ1-4,-,-,TRBV28,CASSLRGDLGQEKLFF,TGTGCCAGCAGTTTAAGGGGCGACCTTGGGCAAGAAAAACTGTTTTTT
TRBJ1-2,-,-,TRBV15,CATSRTPIRDTRASYGYTF,TGTGCCACCAGCAGAACACCTATCCGGGACACCCGGGCCAGCTATGGCTACACCTTC
TRBJ2-1,-,TRBD2,TRBV11-2,CASSWEGYNEQFF,TGTGCCAGCAGCTGGGAGGGATACAATGAGCAGTTCTTC
TRBJ1-2,-,TRBD1,TRBV13,CASSSHSTGITANYGYTF,TGTGCCAGCAGCTCCCACTCGACAGGGATTACGGCTAACTATGGCTACACCTTC
TRBJ1-2,-,TRBD1,TRBV4-3,CASSWGTAEENYGYTF,TGCGCCAGCAGCTGGGGGACAGCGGAAGAGAACTATGGCTACACCTTC
TRBJ1-4,-,-,TRBV14,CASSQDVEKLFF,TGTGCCAGCAGCCAAGATGTGGAGAAACTGTTTTTT